Shown below are 10 T cell receptor beta chains from a single sample sequenced in a study of shared clonotypes between healthy human individuals. TCRdb's table, derived via immunoSEQ multiplex PCR, lists solely in-frame clones and lacks some. The data show millions of clones, about 92% seen once. Sequenced sample: naive CD4+ T cells sorted from blood. The subset is: CD45RA+ positively selected. All receptors derive from a man in his late teens or twenties in good health.

The chain couples TRBV4-3 to TRBJ2-1; D is tentatively TRBD1 or TRBD2 (5 bases each). This CDR3 spans 17 amino acids. Germline CDR1 and CDR2: LGHNA and YSLEER. The V gene lost 0 bases and the J gene lost 6 bases, with 18 bases spanning the gap. CDR3 amino acids: CASSQDGGRGMANEQFF. In nucleotides, the CDR3 is TGCGCCAGCAGCCAAGATGGGGGTCGGGGCATGGCCAATGAGCAGTTCTTC.

The chain uses TRBV5-1 and TRBJ2-5, with 12 bases lining up with TRBD2. In germline, CDR1 is SGHRS, CDR2 YFSETQ. Unmatched junction bases numbered 13, after V lost 0 bases and J lost 4 bases. CDR3 length: 19 residues. CDR3 DNA: TGCGCCAGCAGCTTGGCCAAACTAGCGGGGGGCGGGGACCCAGAGACCCAGTACTTC. It specifies CASSLAKLAGGGDPETQYF.

The chain joins TRBV10-3 to TRBJ2-2; D tentatively fits TRBD1 or TRBD2 (6 bases each). Germline V gene sequence: CDR1 ENHRY, CDR2 SYGVKD. The length of the CDR3 is 13 residues. V was pared by 3 bases and J by 9 bases, with 11 bases between. The CDR3 DNA is TGTGCCATCAGTGATCTCCGGGGGCGGGAGCTGTTTTTT. It translates to CAISDLRGRELFF.

This chain uses TRBV6-1 with TRBJ2-3; D remains ambiguous. This CDR3 contains 14 residues. CDR1 and CDR2 from the germline V gene are MNHNS and SASEGT. Trimming took off 1 base at V and 4 bases at J, with 9 bases between the two ends. The CDR3 sequence: CASSEEGIPDTQYF. DNA of the CDR3: TGTGCCAGCAGTGAAGAGGGTATCCCAGATACGCAGTATTTT.

This chain connects TRBV10-3 to TRBJ2-7; TRBD2 matches 10 bases. The CDR3 totals 17 residues. Germline loops: CDR1 ENHRY, CDR2 SYGVKD. The V segment lost 3 bases and the J segment 4 bases; nucleotides outside the gene matches: 12. CDR3 nucleotides: TGTGCCATCAGTGACCGGGGACCTCCTAGCGGGAGTTACGAGCAGTACTTC. Encoded protein: CAISDRGPPSGSYEQYF.

This clone was seen once. The genes are TRBV7-6 and TRBJ1-1; tentatively, D is TRBD1 (5 bases). V was cut by 1 base and J by 8 bases, with 8 bases left in between. The germline V gene encodes CDR1 SGHVS and CDR2 FNYEAQ. The CDR3 totals 12 residues. CDR3 amino acids: CASSLGGVEAFF. CDR3 bases: TGTGCCAGCAGCTTAGGGGGGGTCGAAGCTTTCTTT. The variable domain in full, completed from reference TRBV7-6 and TRBJ1-1, reads GAGVSQSPRYKVTKRGQDVALRCDPISGHVSLYWYRQALGQGPEFLTYFNYEAQQDKSGLPNDRFSAERPEGSISTLTIQRTEQRDSAMYRCASSLGGVEAFFGQGTRLTVV.

This clone turned up a few times. This rearrangement joins TRBV19 to TRBJ1-2; no reliable D call. The CDR3 has 15 residues. Between the trimmed V and J ends, which lost 1 base and 0 bases, there was a span of 9 bases. From germline, CDR1 is LNHDA and CDR2 SQIVND (reference sequence). CDR3 loop: CASSIVRQPNYGYTF. DNA of the CDR3: TGTGCCAGTAGTATAGTTCGGCAACCTAACTATGGCTACACCTTC.

This clone was recorded only once. This rearrangement joins TRBV4-1 to TRBJ2-5; TRBD2 matches 12 bases. Germline values: CDR1 MGHRA, CDR2 YSYEKL. The trim removed 1 base at V and 4 bases at J, leaving 10 bases unmatched. The CDR3 covers 18 residues. The CDR3 DNA reads as TGCGCCAGCAGCCAAGTTCTAGCGGGGGGGCCTGCAGGAGAGACCCAGTACTTC. Translation gives CASSQVLAGGPAGETQYF.

The rearrangement joins TRBV5-1 to TRBJ2-1; 10 nucleotides match TRBD2. The germline gives CDR1 SGHRS, CDR2 YFSETQ. The V and J ends lost 0 bases and 6 bases, in that order; junction bases with no gene match: 6. The CDR3 has 16 amino acids. The CDR3, as DNA: TGCGCCAGCAGCTTGGCCCCCCTAGCGGGAGTCAATGAGCAGTTCTTC. Translated, it gives CASSLAPLAGVNEQFF. Full variable domain (outside the CDR3, taken from reference TRBV5-1 and TRBJ2-1): KAGVTQTPRYLIKTRGQQVTLSCSPISGHRSVSWYQQTPGQGLQFLFEYFSETQRNKGNFPGRFSGRQFSNSRSEMNVSTLELGDSALYLCASSLAPLAGVNEQFFGPGTRLTVL.

The rearrangement uses TRBV5-1 and TRBJ2-7; perhaps TRBD1 as D (5 bases). Germline V gene data show CDR1 as SGHRS and CDR2 as YFSETQ. There are 14 residues in the CDR3. Trimming removed 3 bases from V and 0 bases from J, with 10 bases in between. CDR3 in DNA: TGCGCCAGCAGCTCTATGGACACCTCCTACGAGCAGTACTTC. This encodes CASSSMDTSYEQYF.